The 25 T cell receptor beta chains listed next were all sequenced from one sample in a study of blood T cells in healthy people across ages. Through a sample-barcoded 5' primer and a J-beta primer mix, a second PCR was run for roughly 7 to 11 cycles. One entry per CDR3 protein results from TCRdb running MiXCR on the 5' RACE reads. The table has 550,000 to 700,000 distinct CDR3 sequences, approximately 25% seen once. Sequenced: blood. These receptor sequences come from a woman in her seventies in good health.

CDR3 protein: CASSLKSGGGWETQYF. The CDR3 coding sequence is TGTGCCAGCAGCTTGAAAAGCGGGGGCGGGTGGGAGACCCAGTACTTC. The V gene is TRBV7-2, the J gene TRBJ2-5, with 8 bases fitting TRBD2. There are 16 residues in the CDR3. V shed 3 bases and J 5 bases; nucleotides not matched to a gene: 11. Germline V gene lookup returns CDR1 SGHTA and CDR2 FQGNSA.

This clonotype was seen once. The CDR3 is CASSQRAETYEQYF. The CDR3 nucleotides are TGTGCCAGCAGCCAGCGGGCTGAGACCTACGAGCAGTACTTC. The rearrangement joins TRBV3-1 to TRBJ2-5; D may be TRBD2 (5 bases). The assigned J gene may be wrong: the sequence end matches TRBJ2-7 better. The CDR3 length is 14 residues. Germline CDR1 reads LGHDT; CDR2 reads YNNKEL (reference sequence).

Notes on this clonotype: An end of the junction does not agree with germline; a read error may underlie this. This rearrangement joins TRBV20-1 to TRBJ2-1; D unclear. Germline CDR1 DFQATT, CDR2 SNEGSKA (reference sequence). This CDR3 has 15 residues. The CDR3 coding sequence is TGCAGTGCTAGAGATCCGAGGAGTGCTTACAATGAGCAGTCCTTC. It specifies CSARDPRSAYNEQSF.

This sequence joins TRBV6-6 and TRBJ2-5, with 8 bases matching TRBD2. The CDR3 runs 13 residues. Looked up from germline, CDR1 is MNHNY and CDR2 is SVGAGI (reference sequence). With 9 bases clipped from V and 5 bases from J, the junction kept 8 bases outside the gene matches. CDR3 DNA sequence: TGTGCCAGTAAGCGGGGGATCGAGGAGACCCAGTACTTC. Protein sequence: CASKRGIEETQYF.

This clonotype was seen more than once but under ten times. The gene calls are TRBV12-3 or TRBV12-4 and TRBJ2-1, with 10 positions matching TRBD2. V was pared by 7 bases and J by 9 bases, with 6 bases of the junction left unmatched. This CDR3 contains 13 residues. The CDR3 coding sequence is TGTGCCAGCAAAAGCGGGGGGGCCCTTGAGCAGTTCTTC. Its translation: CASKSGGALEQFF.

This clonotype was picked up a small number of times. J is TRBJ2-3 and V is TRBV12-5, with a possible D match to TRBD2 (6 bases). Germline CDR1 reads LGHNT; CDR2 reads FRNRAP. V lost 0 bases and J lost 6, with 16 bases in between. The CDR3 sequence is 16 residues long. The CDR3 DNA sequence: TGTGCTAGTGGTTTGGTACTAGCCGTTCTTGCCGATACGCAGTATTTT. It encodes CASGLVLAVLADTQYF.

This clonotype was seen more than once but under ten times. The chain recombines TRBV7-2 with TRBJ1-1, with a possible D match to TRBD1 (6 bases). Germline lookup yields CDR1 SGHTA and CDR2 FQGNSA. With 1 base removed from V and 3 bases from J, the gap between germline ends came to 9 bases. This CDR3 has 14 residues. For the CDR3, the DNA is TGTGCCAGCAGCTTAGACAGGGAGCACACTGAAGCTTTCTTT. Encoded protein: CASSLDREHTEAFF.

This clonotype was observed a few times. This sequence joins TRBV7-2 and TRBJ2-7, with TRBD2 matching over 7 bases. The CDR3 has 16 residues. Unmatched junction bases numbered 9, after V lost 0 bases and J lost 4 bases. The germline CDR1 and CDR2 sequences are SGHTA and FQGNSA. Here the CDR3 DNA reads TGTGCCAGCAGCTTAGCGCAATCCGGGGGGAAGTACGAGCAGTACTTC. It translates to CASSLAQSGGKYEQYF.

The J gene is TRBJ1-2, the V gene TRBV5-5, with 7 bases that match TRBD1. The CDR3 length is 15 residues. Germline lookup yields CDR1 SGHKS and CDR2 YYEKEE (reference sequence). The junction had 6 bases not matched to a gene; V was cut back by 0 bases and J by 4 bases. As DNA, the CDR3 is TGTGCCAGCAGCTTGGCCCCTACAGGGGTCTATGGCTACACCTTC. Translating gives CASSLAPTGVYGYTF. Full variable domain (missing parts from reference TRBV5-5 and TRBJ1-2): DAGVTQSPTHLIKTRGQQVTLRCSPISGHKSVSWYQQVLGQGPQFIFQYYEKEERGRGNFPDRFSARQFPNYSSELNVNALLLGDSALYLCASSLAPTGVYGYTFGSGTRLTVV.

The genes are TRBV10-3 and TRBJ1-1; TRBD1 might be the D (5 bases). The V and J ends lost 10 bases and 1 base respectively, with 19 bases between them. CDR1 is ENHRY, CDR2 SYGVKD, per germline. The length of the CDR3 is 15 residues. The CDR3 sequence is CATRKGTGGNTEAFF. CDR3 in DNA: TGTGCCACCAGGAAGGGCACGGGGGGGAACACTGAAGCTTTCTTT.

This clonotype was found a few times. CDR3 nucleotide sequence: TGTGCCAGCAGCGCAGGGACAGTCTTCGGGGGCTACACCTTC. Translating it yields CASSAGTVFGGYTF. This chain joins TRBV5-6 and TRBJ1-2; the match to TRBD1 covers 7 bases. V shed 4 bases and J 8 bases; nucleotides not matched to a gene: 11. Germline V lookup: CDR1 SGHDT, CDR2 YYEEEE. The CDR3 consists of 14 residues. Using reference TRBV5-6 and TRBJ1-2 for the parts outside the CDR3, the full variable domain is DAGVTQSPTHLIKTRGQQVTLRCSPKSGHDTVSWYQQALGQGPQFIFQYYEEEERQRGNFPDRFSGHQFPNYSSELNVNALLLGDSALYLCASSAGTVFGGYTFGSGTRLTVV.

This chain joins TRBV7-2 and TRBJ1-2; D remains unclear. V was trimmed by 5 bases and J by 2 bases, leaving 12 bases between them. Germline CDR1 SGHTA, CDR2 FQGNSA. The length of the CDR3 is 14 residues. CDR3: CASSPLGRNYGYTF. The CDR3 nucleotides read TGTGCCAGCAGCCCGCTAGGCAGGAACTATGGCTACACCTTC.

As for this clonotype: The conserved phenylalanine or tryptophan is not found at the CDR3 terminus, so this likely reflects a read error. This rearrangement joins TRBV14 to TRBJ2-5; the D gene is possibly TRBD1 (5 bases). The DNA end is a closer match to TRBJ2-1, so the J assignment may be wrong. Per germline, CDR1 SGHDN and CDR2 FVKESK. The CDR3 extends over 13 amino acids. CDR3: CASSQDRGDEQFS. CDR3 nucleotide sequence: TGTGCCAGCAGCCAAGATAGGGGCGATGAGCAGTTCTCC.

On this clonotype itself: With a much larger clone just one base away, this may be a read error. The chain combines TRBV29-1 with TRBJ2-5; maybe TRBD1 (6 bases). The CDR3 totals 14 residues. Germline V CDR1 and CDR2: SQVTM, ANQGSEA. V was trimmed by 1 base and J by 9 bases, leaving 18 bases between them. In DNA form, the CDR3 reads TGCAGCGTTGAAGGATTCGAGGGAGCAGGGGCCCAGTACTTC. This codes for CSVEGFEGAGAQYF.

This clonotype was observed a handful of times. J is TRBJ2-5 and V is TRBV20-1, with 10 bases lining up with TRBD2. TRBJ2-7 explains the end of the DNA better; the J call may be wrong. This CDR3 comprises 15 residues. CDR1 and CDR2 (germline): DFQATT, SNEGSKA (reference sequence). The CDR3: CSARVGASGGYEQYF. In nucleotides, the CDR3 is TGCAGTGCTAGAGTGGGGGCTAGCGGGGGCTACGAGCAGTACTTC.

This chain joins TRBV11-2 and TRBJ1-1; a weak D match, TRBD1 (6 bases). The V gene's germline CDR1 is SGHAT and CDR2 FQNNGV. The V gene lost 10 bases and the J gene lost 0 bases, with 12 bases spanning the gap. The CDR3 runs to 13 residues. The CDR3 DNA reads TGTGCCACCTATCGGGACATGAACACTGAAGCTTTCTTT. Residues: CATYRDMNTEAFF. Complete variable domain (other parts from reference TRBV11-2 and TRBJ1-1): EAGVAQSPRYKIIEKRQSVAFWCNPISGHATLYWYQQILGQGPKLLIQFQNNGVVDDSQLPKDRFSAERLKGVDSTLKIQPAKLEDSAVYLCATYRDMNTEAFFGQGTRLTVV.

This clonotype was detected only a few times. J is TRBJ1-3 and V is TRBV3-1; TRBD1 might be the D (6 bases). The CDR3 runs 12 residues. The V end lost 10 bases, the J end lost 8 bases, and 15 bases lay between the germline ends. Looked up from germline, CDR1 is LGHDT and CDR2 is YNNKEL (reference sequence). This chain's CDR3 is CATRDIADTIYF. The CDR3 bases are TGTGCCACCCGGGACATAGCGGACACCATATATTTT.

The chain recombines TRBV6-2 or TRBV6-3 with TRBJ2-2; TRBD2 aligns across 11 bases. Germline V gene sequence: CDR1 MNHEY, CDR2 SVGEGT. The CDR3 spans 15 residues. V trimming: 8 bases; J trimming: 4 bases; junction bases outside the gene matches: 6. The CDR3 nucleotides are TGTGCCAGCTGGCTAGCGGGGGGATCCACCGGGGAGCTGTTTTTT. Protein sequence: CASWLAGGSTGELFF.

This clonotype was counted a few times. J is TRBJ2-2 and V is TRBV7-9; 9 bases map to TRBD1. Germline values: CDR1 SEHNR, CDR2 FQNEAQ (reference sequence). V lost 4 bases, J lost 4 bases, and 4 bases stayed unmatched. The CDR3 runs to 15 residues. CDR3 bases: TGTGCCAGCAGCTGGACAGGGGCGAGCACCGGGGAGCTGTTTTTT. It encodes CASSWTGASTGELFF.

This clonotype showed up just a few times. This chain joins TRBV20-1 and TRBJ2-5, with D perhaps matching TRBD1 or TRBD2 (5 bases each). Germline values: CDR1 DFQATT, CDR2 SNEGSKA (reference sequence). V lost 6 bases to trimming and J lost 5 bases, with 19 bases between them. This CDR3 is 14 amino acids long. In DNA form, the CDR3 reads TGCAGTGCCCCCGAGGTGGCCGGGGACGAGACCCAGTACTTC. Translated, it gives CSAPEVAGDETQYF.

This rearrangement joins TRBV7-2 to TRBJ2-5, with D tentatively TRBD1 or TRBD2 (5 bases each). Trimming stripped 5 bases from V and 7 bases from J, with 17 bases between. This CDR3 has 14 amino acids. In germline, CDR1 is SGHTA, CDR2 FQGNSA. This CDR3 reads CASSPARGAGTQYF. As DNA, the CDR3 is TGTGCCAGCAGCCCCGCTAGGGGAGCTGGGACCCAGTACTTC.

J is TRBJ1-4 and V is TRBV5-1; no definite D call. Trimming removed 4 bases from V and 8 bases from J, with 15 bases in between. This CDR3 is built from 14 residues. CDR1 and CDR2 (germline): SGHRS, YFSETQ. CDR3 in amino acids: CASSLRSGEEKLFF. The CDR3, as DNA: TGCGCCAGCAGCCTCCGATCCGGTGAGGAAAAACTGTTTTTT.

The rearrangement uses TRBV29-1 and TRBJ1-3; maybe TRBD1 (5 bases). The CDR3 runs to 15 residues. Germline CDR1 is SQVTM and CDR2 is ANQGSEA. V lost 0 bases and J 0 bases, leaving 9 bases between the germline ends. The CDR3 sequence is CSVEDWGGSGNTIYF. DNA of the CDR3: TGCAGCGTTGAAGATTGGGGCGGCTCTGGAAACACCATATATTTT.

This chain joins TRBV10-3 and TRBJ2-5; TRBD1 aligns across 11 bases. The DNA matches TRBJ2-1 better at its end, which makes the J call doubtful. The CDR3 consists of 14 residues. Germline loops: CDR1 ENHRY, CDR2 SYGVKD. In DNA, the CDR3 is TGTGCCATCAGGGGACAGGGGGGGCTCAATGAGCAGTTCTTC. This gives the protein CAIRGQGGLNEQFF.

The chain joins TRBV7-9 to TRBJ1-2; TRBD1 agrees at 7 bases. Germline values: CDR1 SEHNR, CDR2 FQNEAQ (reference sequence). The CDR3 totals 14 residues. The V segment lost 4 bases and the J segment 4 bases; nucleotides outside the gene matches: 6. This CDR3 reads CASSWTGDSYGYTF. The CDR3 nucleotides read TGTGCCAGCAGCTGGACAGGAGATAGCTATGGCTACACCTTC.